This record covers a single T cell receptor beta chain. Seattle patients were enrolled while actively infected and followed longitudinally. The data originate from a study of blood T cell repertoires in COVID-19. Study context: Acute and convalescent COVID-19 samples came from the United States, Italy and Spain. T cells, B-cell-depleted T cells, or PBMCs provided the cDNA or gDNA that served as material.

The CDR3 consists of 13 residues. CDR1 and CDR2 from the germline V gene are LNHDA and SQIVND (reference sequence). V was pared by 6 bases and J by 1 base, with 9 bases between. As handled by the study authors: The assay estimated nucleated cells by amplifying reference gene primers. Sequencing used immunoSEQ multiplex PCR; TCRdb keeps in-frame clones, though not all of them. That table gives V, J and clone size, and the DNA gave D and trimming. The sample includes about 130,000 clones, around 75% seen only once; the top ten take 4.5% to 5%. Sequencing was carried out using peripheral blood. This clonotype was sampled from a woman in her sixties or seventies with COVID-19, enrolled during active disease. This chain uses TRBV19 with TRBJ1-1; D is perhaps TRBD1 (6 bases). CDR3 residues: CASSLGANTEAFF. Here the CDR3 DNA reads TGTGCCAGTAGCTTGGGGGCGAACACTGAAGCTTTCTTT.